The 30 T cell receptor beta chains reported below all come from one sample, sequenced in a study of CD8+ T cells in alopecia areata. This sample's treatment: oral pan-JAK inhibitor, 5-10 mg twice daily. Reverse transcription of extracted RNA yielded cDNA, which provided the sequencing template. The method was immunoSEQ multiplex PCR; TCRdb's version includes in-frame clones alone and lacks a portion of them. The profile shows around 170,000 clones, about 47% of them singletons. The sample here was CD8+ T cells sorted from blood, taken at week 52, from a patient treated with tofacitinib. The receptors shown here come from a human donor with alopecia areata.

The table lists this clone with a count of one. CDR3 region: CAWSGSGTGFQPQHF. The CDR3 DNA is TGTGCCTGGAGTGGATCCGGGACAGGGTTTCAGCCCCAGCATTTT. The genes are TRBV30 and TRBJ1-5, with 9 bases matching TRBD1. Germline CDR1 reads GTSNPN; CDR2 reads SVGIG (reference sequence). CDR3 size: 15 residues. V was clipped by 1 base and J by 6 bases; unmatched bases: 7.

V usage is TRBV29-1 and J usage is TRBJ1-1; weak D call: TRBD1 (6 bases). This CDR3 is 10 amino acids long. Trimming removed 8 bases at V and 7 bases at J, with 11 bases between. Per the germline V gene, CDR1 is SQVTM and CDR2 is ANQGSEA. The CDR3 region has the DNA TGCAGCTCATGGACAGATGAAGCTTTCTTT. This gives the protein CSSWTDEAFF.

The chain's CDR3 is CASSLSEALHF. The CDR3 DNA reads TGTGCCAGCAGCTTGTCCGAGGCCCTCCACTTT. The rearrangement links TRBV5-5 to TRBJ1-6; no firm D call. Germline V gene lookup returns CDR1 SGHKS and CDR2 YYEKEE (reference sequence). The CDR3 runs 11 residues. Trimming cost V 1 base and J 14 bases, with 7 bases left between them.

This chain joins TRBV30 and TRBJ2-7; D is uncertain. Germline V gene sequence: CDR1 GTSNPN, CDR2 SVGIG (reference sequence). CDR3 size: 12 residues. Trimming shortened V by 8 bases and J by 2 bases, and 13 bases separated the two germline ends. CDR3 loop: CAGRTVTYEQYF. The CDR3 DNA reads TGTGCCGGTAGGACGGTAACCTACGAGCAGTACTTC.

This clone was detected only a few times. V gene TRBV5-4 combines with J gene TRBJ1-1; 10 bases align to TRBD1. The CDR3 has 15 residues. V was clipped by 0 bases and J by 4 bases; unmatched bases: 3. Germline CDR1 is SGHNT and CDR2 is YYREEE (reference sequence). The CDR3 coding sequence is TGTGCCAGCAGCTTGGGACAGGGGGCAGCCACTGAAGCTTTCTTT. As protein: CASSLGQGAATEAFF.

The chain combines TRBV13 with TRBJ1-6, with D unclear. The germline V and J ends were trimmed by 5 bases and 7 bases, with 15 bases remaining between them. The CDR3 contains 15 residues. CDR1 is PRHDT, CDR2 FYEKMQ, per germline (reference sequence). CDR3 coding DNA: TGTGCCAGCAGCGGCGTTCTGGAGGCAAATTCACCCCTCCACTTT. This translates into CASSGVLEANSPLHF.

This chain uses TRBV12-5 with TRBJ2-3; D remains ambiguous. In germline, CDR1 is LGHNT, CDR2 FRNRAP. The CDR3 covers 15 residues. The V end was cut by 4 bases, the J end by 1 base, with 12 bases between. The CDR3 DNA is TGTGCTAGTGGTTCGACGTCGACTGGCACAGATACGCAGTATTTT. Its translation is CASGSTSTGTDTQYF.

This chain's CDR3 is CASIGGGGNEQYF. The CDR3 DNA follows: TGTGCCAGCATAGGGGGAGGGGGAAACGAGCAGTACTTC. The chain is built from TRBV2 and TRBJ2-7, with D perhaps TRBD2 (7 bases). CDR1 and CDR2 from the germline V gene are SNHLY and FYNNEI. Trimming shortened V by 7 bases and J by 5 bases, and 15 bases separated the two germline ends. The CDR3 covers 13 residues.

This clone was counted a few times. This sequence joins TRBV29-1 and TRBJ1-1, with D unclear. The CDR3 loop spans 11 amino acids. Germline V lookup: CDR1 SQVTM, CDR2 ANQGSEA. Between the trimmed V and J ends, which lost 4 bases and 2 bases, there was a span of 5 bases. In nucleotides, the CDR3 is TGCAGCGTTGGACCCAACACTGAAGCTTTCTTT. Translated, it gives CSVGPNTEAFF.

The CDR3 DNA reads as TGTGCCAGCAGCCAATTTGGGGCTGACGAGCAGTACTTC. Its protein is CASSQFGADEQYF. The chain carries TRBV4-2 and TRBJ2-7, with D perhaps matching TRBD1 (5 bases). V was trimmed by 2 bases and J by 5 bases, leaving 10 bases between them. This CDR3 is built from 13 residues. Germline lookup yields CDR1 LGHNA and CDR2 YNFKEQ.

Written as DNA, the CDR3 is TGTGCCAGCACCCTCCGGGGGGGCGGGGAGACCCAGTACTTC. Its translation: CASTLRGGGETQYF. The chain links TRBV5-4 to TRBJ2-5; TRBD2 agrees at 8 bases. This CDR3 is built from 14 residues. Germline V gives CDR1 SGHNT, CDR2 YYREEE (reference sequence). V shed 6 bases and J 5 bases; nucleotides not matched to a gene: 9.

This clone turned up a few times. The genes are TRBV7-8 and TRBJ1-1; D gene unclear. Germline lookup yields CDR1 SGHVS and CDR2 FQNEAQ. The CDR3 loop spans 13 amino acids. V gave up 5 bases and J gave up 6 bases, with 13 bases separating them. CDR3 residues: CASSPGGVPEAFF. CDR3 in DNA: TGTGCCAGCAGCCCCGGAGGCGTCCCTGAAGCTTTCTTT.

The sample holds a few counts of this clone. The V and J genes are TRBV19 and TRBJ2-5, with 7 bases identical to TRBD2. The CDR3 has 13 amino acids. Per the germline V gene, CDR1 is LNHDA and CDR2 is SQIVND (reference sequence). The junction had 6 bases not matched to a gene; V was cut back by 8 bases and J by 3 bases. The CDR3: CASSKLAEETQYF. For the CDR3, the DNA is TGTGCCAGTTCGAAGCTAGCGGAAGAGACCCAGTACTTC.

V usage is TRBV9 and J usage is TRBJ2-7; 7 positions match TRBD2. V shed 0 bases and J 5 bases; nucleotides not matched to a gene: 8. This CDR3 comprises 15 residues. Germline CDR1 reads SGDLS; CDR2 reads YYNGEE. The DNA of the CDR3 is TGTGCCAGCAGCGTAGGGCTAGCGGAGTGGGACGAGCAGTACTTC. Amino acid sequence: CASSVGLAEWDEQYF.

Only one count was recorded for this clone. J is TRBJ1-2 and V is TRBV20-1; D remains ambiguous. The V end was cut by 2 bases, the J end by 9 bases, with 10 bases between. The germline V gene encodes CDR1 DFQATT and CDR2 SNEGSKA (reference sequence). The CDR3 totals 11 residues. CDR3 amino acids: CSARQDYSYTF. CDR3 DNA: TGCAGTGCTAGACAGGATTATAGCTACACCTTC.

The rearrangement uses TRBV5-4 and TRBJ1-1; tentatively, D is TRBD1 (5 bases). Deletions cut 3 bases from V and 3 bases from J, with 9 bases between. Germline values: CDR1 SGHNT, CDR2 YYREEE (reference sequence). This CDR3 has 13 residues. CDR3 amino acids: CASSWDRDTEAFF. The CDR3 nucleotides are TGTGCCAGCAGCTGGGACCGGGACACTGAAGCTTTCTTT. Together with reference TRBV5-4 and TRBJ1-1, the CDR3 gives the full variable domain: ETGVTQSPTHLIKTRGQQVTLRCSSQSGHNTVSWYQQALGQGPQFIFQYYREEENGRGNFPPRFSGLQFPNYSSELNVNALELDDSALYLCASSWDRDTEAFFGQGTRLTVV.

This clone was found a few times. This sequence joins TRBV29-1 and TRBJ1-4; D may be TRBD1 (6 bases). Trimming pared 5 bases from V and 5 bases from J, leaving 12 bases between. This CDR3 has 13 amino acids. In germline, CDR1 is SQVTM, CDR2 ANQGSEA. This CDR3 reads CSVTGTLNEKLFF. CDR3 nucleotide sequence: TGCAGCGTTACCGGGACACTGAATGAAAAACTGTTTTTT.

The gene calls are TRBV10-3 and TRBJ2-1; 14 nucleotides align to TRBD2. The CDR3 consists of 15 residues. Trimming removed 6 bases from V and 7 bases from J; junction bases left unmatched: 5. Germline V gene data show CDR1 as ENHRY and CDR2 as SYGVKD. The CDR3 DNA reads TGTGCCATCAGCCTGACTAGCGGGGGGGGAAATGAGCAGTTCTTC. Its protein product is CAISLTSGGGNEQFF.

Remarks on this clone: The sample carries other DNA sequences with the same CDR3. This sequence joins TRBV30 and TRBJ2-7; D not resolved. The V gene's germline CDR1 is GTSNPN and CDR2 SVGIG (reference sequence). V was cut by 0 bases and J by 3 bases, with 6 bases left in between. This CDR3 spans 12 amino acids. Here the CDR3 DNA reads TGTGCCTGGAGTGTACGAGGCTACGAGCAGTACTTC. This sequence encodes CAWSVRGYEQYF.

V gene TRBV10-3 combines with J gene TRBJ2-7; D remains ambiguous. Deletions cut 8 bases from V and 5 bases from J, with 16 bases between. CDR1 ENHRY and CDR2 SYGVKD come from the germline V gene. The CDR3 covers 13 residues. CDR3 region: CAIRTGPRNEQYF. As DNA, the CDR3 is TGTGCCATCCGGACCGGGCCACGGAACGAGCAGTACTTC.

This clone was counted a few times. The chain recombines TRBV18 with TRBJ1-5; TRBD1 matches at 7 bases. From germline, CDR1 is KGHSH and CDR2 LQKENI. V lost 4 bases, J lost 1 base, and 4 bases stayed unmatched. There are 15 residues in the CDR3. The CDR3 here is CASSRDRASNQPQHF. The DNA of the CDR3 is TGTGCCAGCTCACGCGACAGGGCAAGCAATCAGCCCCAGCATTTT.

This chain connects TRBV5-6 to TRBJ2-7; 9 nucleotides match TRBD1. The CDR3 sequence is 14 residues long. CDR1 is SGHDT and CDR2 is YYEEEE in the germline V gene. J lost 5 bases, V lost 4 bases, and 7 bases had no gene match. DNA for the CDR3: TGTGCCAGCAGCCCAGGACAGGGGTTCAACGAGCAGTACTTC. Translated, it gives CASSPGQGFNEQYF.

This clone showed up just once. The V gene is TRBV15, the J gene TRBJ1-4; 12 bases line up with TRBD1. CDR1 is LNHNV and CDR2 is YYDKDF in the germline V gene (reference sequence). This CDR3 region has 17 residues. Losses at the gene ends were 3 bases for V and 8 bases for J; bases not matched to a gene: 10. CDR3 in DNA: TGTGCCACCAGCAGTGCTCCGGGACAGGGGGCGGGGGAAAAACTGTTTTTT. Its translation is CATSSAPGQGAGEKLFF.

The genes are TRBV7-8 and TRBJ2-7, with 7 bases lining up with TRBD1. V shed 4 bases and J 4 bases; nucleotides not matched to a gene: 10. This CDR3 is 15 amino acids long. Germline CDR1 is SGHVS and CDR2 is FQNEAQ. This chain's CDR3 is CASSSSRTGSYEQYF. CDR3 coding DNA: TGTGCCAGCAGCTCCTCCCGGACAGGATCATACGAGCAGTACTTC.

V and J are TRBV7-9 and TRBJ1-6; weak D call: TRBD1 (6 bases). The V end lost 5 bases, the J end lost 8 bases, and 16 bases lay between the germline ends. The CDR3 length is 15 residues. Germline V CDR1 and CDR2: SEHNR, FQNEAQ (reference sequence). The CDR3 nucleotides read TGTGCCAGCAGCACTACAGGGCCGGGAGATTCACCCCTCCACTTT. Amino acids: CASSTTGPGDSPLHF.

Notes on this clone: Other DNA sequences of this sample code for an identical CDR3. The rearrangement links TRBV27 to TRBJ1-1; D remains unclear. Germline V lookup: CDR1 MNHEY, CDR2 SMNVEV (reference sequence). CDR3 size: 11 residues. Trimming took off 0 bases at V and 8 bases at J, with 4 bases between the two ends. As DNA, the CDR3 is TGTGCCAGCAGTTTATCGGGAGAAGCTTTCTTT. Its protein product is CASSLSGEAFF.

The chain couples TRBV30 to TRBJ2-1; D is undetermined. Germline V gives CDR1 GTSNPN, CDR2 SVGIG (reference sequence). The ends were cut back, 5 bases at V and 0 bases at J, with 8 bases in the middle. The CDR3 consists of 13 residues. CDR3 in amino acids: CAWDVNSYNEQFF. Written as DNA, the CDR3 is TGTGCCTGGGACGTAAACTCCTACAATGAGCAGTTCTTC.

The V and J genes are TRBV7-9 and TRBJ2-2; D is undetermined. CDR1 and CDR2 (germline): SEHNR, FQNEAQ (reference sequence). This CDR3 region has 13 residues. Trimming removed 10 bases from V and 6 bases from J, with 15 bases in between. In DNA form, the CDR3 reads TGTGCCACAAGAGACCTGAGTTCCGGGGAGCTGTTTTTT. Its protein product is CATRDLSSGELFF.

V is TRBV5-1 and J is TRBJ2-7; TRBD1 matches at 7 bases. Germline CDR1 reads SGHRS; CDR2 reads YFSETQ. The CDR3 loop spans 14 amino acids. J was trimmed by 2 bases and V by 6 bases; bases with no gene match: 8. The CDR3 sequence: CASTEPGQTYEQYF. CDR3 bases: TGCGCCAGCACTGAACCGGGACAGACCTACGAGCAGTACTTC.

This chain joins TRBV29-1 and TRBJ1-2; 7 nucleotides align to TRBD1. The CDR3 is 14 residues long. V trimming: 4 bases; J trimming: 3 bases; junction bases outside the gene matches: 8. Germline CDR1 reads SQVTM; CDR2 reads ANQGSEA. The CDR3 loop is CSVVLGGKDYGYTF. CDR3 coding DNA: TGCAGCGTTGTTTTAGGGGGCAAGGACTATGGCTACACCTTC.